This TCR beta chain comes out of a study of tumor and adjacent non-tumor tissue in lung cancer. In the study overall: Patients were aged roughly 31 to 76, 10 men and 5 women, stage I to III. General study findings and limits: Patients with more diverse tumor TCRs had worse survival.

A modified ARM-PCR protocol with three rounds of nested PCR amplified TCRbeta. Each CDR3 protein gets one entry after TCRdb re-called the multiplex PCR reads with MiXCR. Found here are about 140,000 distinct CDR3 sequences, about 71% of them singletons; the top ten hold about 20%. The CDR3 is 15 amino acids. The germline V gene has CDR1 SGHNT and CDR2 YYREEE (reference sequence). Deletions cut 4 bases from V and 0 bases from J, with 10 bases between. RNA was extracted from bulk tissue without any cell sorting. Newly diagnosed lung cancer patients had thoracic surgery in China, August–November 2014, without prior chemotherapy. A remark on this clonotype: Its antigen remains unknown.

This TCR came from a man in his 60s with small cell lung cancer. The chain carries TRBV5-4 and TRBJ1-4, with a possible D match to TRBD1 (6 bases). Sequencing used lung tumor tissue. The chain's CDR3 is CASSPQGSTNEKLFF. In nucleotides, the CDR3 is TGTGCCAGCAGCCCTCAGGGGTCAACTAATGAAAAACTGTTTTTT.